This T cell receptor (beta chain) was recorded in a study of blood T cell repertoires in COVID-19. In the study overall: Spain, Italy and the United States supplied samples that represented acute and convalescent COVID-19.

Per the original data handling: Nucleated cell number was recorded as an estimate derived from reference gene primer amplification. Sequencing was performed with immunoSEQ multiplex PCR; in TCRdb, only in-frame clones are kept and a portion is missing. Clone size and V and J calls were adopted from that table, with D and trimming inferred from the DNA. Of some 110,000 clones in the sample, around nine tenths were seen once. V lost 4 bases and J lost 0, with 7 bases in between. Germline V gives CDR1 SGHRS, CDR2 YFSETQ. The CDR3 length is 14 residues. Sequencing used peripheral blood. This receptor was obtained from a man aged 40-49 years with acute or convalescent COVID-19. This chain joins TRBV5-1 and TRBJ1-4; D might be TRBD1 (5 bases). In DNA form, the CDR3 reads TGCGCCAGCAGCCCGACAGCAACTAATGAAAAACTGTTTTTT. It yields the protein CASSPTATNEKLFF. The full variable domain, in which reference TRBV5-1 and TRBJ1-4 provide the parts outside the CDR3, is KAGVTQTPRYLIKTRGQQVTLSCSPISGHRSVSWYQQTPGQGLQFLFEYFSETQRNKGNFPGRFSGRQFSNSRSEMNVSTLELGDSALYLCASSPTATNEKLFFGSGTQLSVL.